Listed below are T cell receptor beta chains from one sample, sequenced in a study of memory CD4+ T cells and cytomegalovirus serostatus. The table came from immunoSEQ multiplex PCR; TCRdb's copy has only in-frame clones and leaves some out. Of fewer than 35,000 clones in the sample, 75% to 85% are singletons; the top ten hold about 0.66%. Input material: memory CD4+ T cells from blood. The source is an adult in good health and CMV-seronegative. The CDR3 runs from the conserved cysteine through the conserved F or W. A D gene is named only where the DNA matches it firmly. Where a row states a size, it is once, few, many or the class of an expanded clone; other rows omit it.

>TRBJ2-6|TRBV5-6|NA|NA
TGTGCCAGCAGCTCGATTATCTCTGGGGCCAACGTCCTGACTTTC
CASSSIISGANVLTF
>TRBJ1-2|TRBV27|NA|NA
TGTGCCAGCAGTTTCGTCGCAGCGGACTATGGCTACACCTTC
CASSFVAADYGYTF
>TRBJ2-7|TRBV2|NA|NA
TGTGCCAGCAGTGTAGGGCAGGGCACCCAGTACTTC
CASSVGQGTQYF
>TRBJ2-5|TRBV12-5|NA|NA
TGTGCTAGTCAGCTCGGAGCGCAAGAGACCCAGTACTTC
CASQLGAQETQYF
>TRBJ1-4|TRBV5-4|NA|once
TGTGCCAGCAGCTTGGGACCCTCTAAGGGCGATGAAAAACTGTTTTTT
CASSLGPSKGDEKLFF
>TRBJ1-6|TRBV13|TRBD1|few
TGTGCCAGCAGCCTCGGGACAGGGAGAAGTAATTCACCCCTCCACTTT
CASSLGTGRSNSPLHF
>TRBJ1-5|TRBV7-2|NA|NA
TGTGCCAGCAGCTCCTCTAGTTGGGGAGAGCCCCAGCATTTT
CASSSSSWGEPQHF
>TRBJ1-1|TRBV7-2|TRBD1|NA
TGTGCCAGCAGCTTAGGGACAGGGGGTATGGAGGCTTTCTTT
CASSLGTGGMEAFF
>TRBJ1-6|TRBV19|NA|once
TGTGCCAGTAGGGAAGGTGGGAGAGTTTATAATTCACCCCTCCACTTT
CASREGGRVYNSPLHF
>TRBJ2-7|TRBV5-1|TRBD1|NA
TGCGCCAGCAGCTCGACAGGGGCCCAGGGCGAGCAGTACTTC
CASSSTGAQGEQYF
>TRBJ2-7|TRBV6-6|TRBD2|NA
TGTGCCAGCAGTCCGGGGGGGCCCCACGAGCAGTACTTC
CASSPGGPHEQYF
>TRBJ1-1|TRBV19|NA|few
TGTGCCAGTAGTACCCTCGTAACTGAAGCTTTCTTT
CASSTLVTEAFF
>TRBJ2-7|TRBV7-8|NA|NA
TGTGCCAGCAGCCGACGGTACGAGCAGTACTTC
CASSRRYEQYF
>TRBJ1-2|TRBV5-1|TRBD1|NA
TGCGCCAGCAGCTTGGGCGGGACAGGGGTAGACTATGGCTACACCTTC
CASSLGGTGVDYGYTF
>TRBJ2-1|TRBV28|TRBD2|NA
TGTGCCAGCAGTTTGCATGGGACTAGCGGGTTCCACAATGAGCAGTTCTTC
CASSLHGTSGFHNEQFF
>TRBJ1-2|TRBV5-1|NA|NA
TGCGCCAGCAGCTTGGGTTCTAGTGGCCATCAGAACTATGGCTACACCTTC
CASSLGSSGHQNYGYTF
>TRBJ1-5|TRBV5-4|TRBD1|NA
TGTGCCAGCAGCTCTCACGGACAGGGAAATCAGCCCCAGCATTTT
CASSSHGQGNQPQHF
>TRBJ2-7|TRBV10-2|NA|NA
TGCGCCAGCAGTGAGGCCGGGGGGCGAGTCCCAAACGAGCAGTACTTC
CASSEAGGRVPNEQYF
>TRBJ2-4|TRBV19|NA|few
TGTGCCAGTAGTACCCGCCTTGACGGGCCCTTAGCCAAAAACATTCAGTACTTC
CASSTRLDGPLAKNIQYF
>TRBJ1-4|TRBV19|NA|few
TGTGCCAGTAGCTACCGCCATCGGATGTCTAATGAAAAACTGTTTTTT
CASSYRHRMSNEKLFF
>TRBJ2-2|TRBV7-8|NA|NA
TGTGCCAGCAGCTTATGGCAGGGACATAACACCGGGGAGCTGTTTTTT
CASSLWQGHNTGELFF
>TRBJ1-1|TRBV19|NA|NA
TGTGCCAGTAGTATACCTGGTAAGAACACTGAAGCTTTCTTT
CASSIPGKNTEAFF
>TRBJ2-2|TRBV2|TRBD2|NA
TGTGCCAGCAGTGCGACTAGCGGGGATCGTGGGGAGCTGTTTTTT
CASSATSGDRGELFF
>TRBJ2-3|TRBV15|NA|NA
TGTGCCACCAGCAGTGGACGACAGTCGCGCACAGATACGCAGTATTTT
CATSSGRQSRTDTQYF
>TRBJ1-1|TRBV19|NA|NA
TGTGCCAGTAGTACCCCTGGTATGGGCACTGAAGCTTTCTTT
CASSTPGMGTEAFF
>TRBJ2-7|TRBV5-6|NA|once
TGTGCCAGCAGCCACTTTCCGGTTCCCTACGAGCAGTACTTC
CASSHFPVPYEQYF
>TRBJ2-1|TRBV7-2|TRBD2|NA
TGTGCCAGCAGCGCCCCGGGACTACACTACAATGAGCAGTTCTTC
CASSAPGLHYNEQFF
>TRBJ2-6|TRBV5-5|NA|NA
TGTGCCAGCAGCTTGACAGGGACTGGGGCCAACGTCCTGACTTTC
CASSLTGTGANVLTF
>TRBJ2-1|TRBV7-3|NA|NA
TGTGCCAGCAGCTGGTGGGGGGACAATGAGCAGTTCTTC
CASSWWGDNEQFF
>TRBJ2-1|TRBV4-1|NA|NA
TGCGCCAGCAGCCCCCGGAGGGATAGCGGTTACAATGAGCAGTTCTTC
CASSPRRDSGYNEQFF
>TRBJ2-2|TRBV4-2|NA|NA
TGTGCCAGCAGCCAAGCAGCGAACACCGGGGAGCTGTTTTTT
CASSQAANTGELFF
>TRBJ2-3|TRBV18|NA|once
TGTGCCAGCTCACGGACAGAGAGCACAGATACGCAGTATTTT
CASSRTESTDTQYF
>TRBJ1-2|TRBV2|NA|once
TGTGCCAGCAGTGAAGCGCGTACAGGGATCTATGGCTACACCTTC
CASSEARTGIYGYTF
>TRBJ1-6|TRBV7-9|TRBD1|few
TGTGCCAGCAGCGGACAGGGCGGGAATTCACCCCTCCACTTT
CASSGQGGNSPLHF
>TRBJ1-4|TRBV7-2|NA|NA
TGTGCCAGCAGCTCGCCTGGGGAAAAACTGTTTTTT
CASSSPGEKLFF
>TRBJ1-2|TRBV10-3|TRBD1|NA
TGTGCCATCAGACGGGACAGCGAAGGCTATGGCTACACCTTC
CAIRRDSEGYGYTF
>TRBJ2-7|TRBV11-2|TRBD1|NA
TGTGCCAGCAGCACCAACAGGGGGGCCTACGAGCAGTACTTC
CASSTNRGAYEQYF
>TRBJ1-4|TRBV9|NA|NA
TGTGCCAGCAGCGTAGGGGTGGCTAATGAAAAACTGTTTTTT
CASSVGVANEKLFF
>TRBJ2-1|TRBV7-2|NA|NA
TGTGCCAGCAGCTTAAGGGGGGTTGGCAATGAGCAGTTCTTC
CASSLRGVGNEQFF
>TRBJ1-5|TRBV5-1|NA|NA
TGCGCCAGCAGCTTGGGGGTTAATGAGCAGCCCCAGCATTTT
CASSLGVNEQPQHF
>TRBJ2-3|TRBV5-1|NA|NA
TGCGCCAGCAGCCCCCGAACATCTAGCACAGATACGCAGTATTTT
CASSPRTSSTDTQYF
>TRBJ2-3|TRBV5-1|NA|NA
TGCGCCAGCAGCCCGGGGGGCGGCACAGATACGCAGTATTTT
CASSPGGGTDTQYF
>TRBJ1-2|TRBV27|NA|NA
TGTGCCAGCAAGGTATCCCAGGGTTGGTATGGCTACACCTTC
CASKVSQGWYGYTF
>TRBJ2-5|TRBV9|NA|NA
TGTGCCAGCAGCGTAGCTCCGATGGAGACCCAGTACTTC
CASSVAPMETQYF
>TRBJ2-3|TRBV5-6|TRBD2|NA
TGTGCCAGCAGCGGGGGACTAGCGGGGGGACTGCGCACAGATACGCAGTATTTT
CASSGGLAGGLRTDTQYF
>TRBJ1-3|TRBV6-1|NA|NA
TGTGCCAGCATCGGGGCTTTTTCTAGAGGAAACACCATATATTTT
CASIGAFSRGNTIYF
>TRBJ2-6|TRBV4-1|NA|NA
TGCGCCAGCAGCCAAGATTCGGCCTCTGGGGCCAACGTCCTGACTTTC
CASSQDSASGANVLTF
>TRBJ1-4|TRBV5-1|NA|once
TGCGCCAGCAGCTTGATGCAGGGAGAAAAACTGTTTTTT
CASSLMQGEKLFF
>TRBJ1-2|TRBV7-9|TRBD1|NA
TGTGCCAGCAGCTTAAATCCGAGAGGGGGCCGGGGCTATGGCTACACCTTC
CASSLNPRGGRGYGYTF
>TRBJ1-1|TRBV5-1|NA|NA
TGCGCCAGCAGCCCTACAACAGGGAACACTGAAGCTTTCTTT
CASSPTTGNTEAFF
>TRBJ1-2|TRBV5-1|NA|NA
TGCGCCAGCAGTACCGGGGGTAACTATGGCTACACCTTC
CASSTGGNYGYTF
>TRBJ2-2|TRBV7-2|NA|NA
TGTGCCAGCAGCTCTGAAGGGGAGCTGTTTTTT
CASSSEGELFF
>TRBJ1-1|TRBV10-2|NA|NA
TGCGCCAGCTCAACGACAGGAACGAACACTGAAGCTTTCTTT
CASSTTGTNTEAFF
>TRBJ2-5|TRBV11-2|NA|NA
TGTGCCAGCAGCTGGGACCCCCGAGAGACCCAGTACTTC
CASSWDPRETQYF
>TRBJ2-1|TRBV5-1|NA|NA
TGCGCCAGCAGCTTGGAAATAGCCGTCTACAATGAGCAGTTCTTC
CASSLEIAVYNEQFF